These 13 T cell receptor beta chains were all obtained from the same sample, sequenced in a study of T cells after yellow fever vaccination. TCRdb reprocessed the 5' RACE reads via MiXCR and lists one record per CDR3 protein. The table shows around 310,000 distinct CDR3 sequences, with around 4.4% occurring only once. The sample was PBMCs, taken 15 days after the yellow fever booster vaccination. These receptors were taken from a man aged 18-30 years who received the YFV17D yellow fever vaccine.

The sample holds many counts of this clonotype. This chain joins TRBV10-3 and TRBJ1-1, with 7 bases matching TRBD1. The CDR3 is 14 residues long. Per the germline V gene, CDR1 is ENHRY and CDR2 is SYGVKD. With 6 bases clipped from V and 2 bases from J, the junction kept 6 bases outside the gene matches. The CDR3 here is CAISAQGPNTEAFF. The CDR3 nucleotides read TGTGCCATCAGCGCACAGGGGCCCAACACTGAAGCTTTCTTT.

The chain employs TRBV7-6 and TRBJ2-1, with 7 positions matching TRBD2. The CDR3 extends over 12 amino acids. Germline CDR1 is SGHVS and CDR2 is FNYEAQ. The J segment lost 14 bases and the V segment lost 4 bases, leaving 8 bases of the junction unmatched. CDR3 residues: CASSSPGTNEFF. In nucleotides, the CDR3 is TGTGCCAGCAGCTCCCCCGGGACTAACGAGTTCTTC.

This clonotype appeared many times. The genes are TRBV5-6 and TRBJ1-5; tentative D call: TRBD1 (5 bases). The CDR3 is made up of 15 amino acids. Germline V gene lookup returns CDR1 SGHDT and CDR2 YYEEEE. Trimming pared 3 bases from V and 3 bases from J, leaving 13 bases between. CDR3 bases: TGTGCCAGCAGCTCGAACGGGGGGTACAATCAGCCCCAGCATTTT. This translates into CASSSNGGYNQPQHF.

Many counts were recorded for this clonotype. V usage is TRBV20-1 and J usage is TRBJ2-5; the D gene could be TRBD1 or TRBD2 (6 bases each). This CDR3 comprises 15 residues. In germline, CDR1 is DFQATT, CDR2 SNEGSKA (reference sequence). Between the trimmed V and J ends, which lost 0 bases and 3 bases, there was a span of 14 bases. This CDR3 is CSARDGGRGEETQYF. The CDR3 bases are TGCAGTGCTAGAGACGGGGGCAGGGGCGAAGAGACCCAGTACTTC.

The sample holds many counts of this clonotype. The V call is TRBV5-1, the J call TRBJ2-7; 9 bases line up with TRBD1. The CDR3 has 14 residues. V lost 4 bases to trimming and J lost 4 bases; unmatched junction nucleotides: 6. Germline V gives CDR1 SGHRS, CDR2 YFSETQ. The CDR3: CASSGGTGRYEQYF. The CDR3 DNA is TGCGCCAGCAGCGGCGGGACAGGGAGGTACGAGCAGTACTTC.

The chain links TRBV3-1 to TRBJ2-7; either TRBD1 or TRBD2 may fit D (6 bases each). This CDR3 has 15 residues. Germline V gene data show CDR1 as LGHDT and CDR2 as YNNKEL (reference sequence). The V and J ends lost 0 bases and 6 bases respectively, with 15 bases between them. The CDR3 DNA reads TGTGCCAGCAGCCAAGAACTTCGAGGGGGAGGCGAGCAGTACTTC. Translating gives CASSQELRGGGEQYF.

The chain couples TRBV18 to TRBJ1-1; tentative D call: TRBD1 (5 bases). V was shortened by 1 base and J by 3 bases, with 12 bases between the two germline ends. The CDR3 loop spans 15 amino acids. Per the germline V gene, CDR1 is KGHSH and CDR2 is LQKENI. The CDR3 reads CASSPLGRVDTEAFF. CDR3 nucleotide sequence: TGTGCCAGCTCACCACTAGGCAGGGTGGACACTGAAGCTTTCTTT.

This clonotype was observed a handful of times. The V call is TRBV29-1, the J call TRBJ1-5, with a tentative D call TRBD1 (6 bases). The germline V gene has CDR1 SQVTM and CDR2 ANQGSEA. The CDR3 has 19 amino acids. Trimming pared 6 bases from V and 1 base from J, leaving 28 bases between. The CDR3 is CSVDCPQGSPATSNQPQHF. The CDR3 coding sequence is TGCAGCGTCGATTGTCCCCAGGGGTCCCCTGCCACAAGCAATCAGCCCCAGCATTTT.

The chain is built from TRBV5-6 and TRBJ2-7; D perhaps matches TRBD2 (6 bases). Per the germline V gene, CDR1 is SGHDT and CDR2 is YYEEEE. Between the trimmed V and J ends, which lost 6 bases and 7 bases, there was a span of 20 bases. The CDR3 loop spans 14 amino acids. CDR3 residues: CASTHSGGSKEQYF. The CDR3 nucleotides are TGTGCCAGCACCCATAGCGGTGGGTCTAAGGAGCAGTACTTC. Complete variable domain (other parts from reference TRBV5-6 and TRBJ2-7): DAGVTQSPTHLIKTRGQQVTLRCSPKSGHDTVSWYQQALGQGPQFIFQYYEEEERQRGNFPDRFSGHQFPNYSSELNVNALLLGDSALYLCASTHSGGSKEQYFGPGTRLTVT.

This clonotype occurred a few times. The V gene is TRBV14, the J gene TRBJ2-7; 9 bases are a match to TRBD2. V was pared by 1 base and J by 0 bases, with 7 bases of the junction left unmatched. CDR1 SGHDN and CDR2 FVKESK come from the germline V gene. The CDR3 length is 17 residues. This CDR3 is CASSQALAGMSSYEQYV. Here the CDR3 DNA reads TGTGCCAGCAGCCAAGCGCTAGCGGGGATGAGCTCCTACGAGCAGTACGTC.

This clonotype appeared many times. The CDR3 bases are TGTGCCACCAGTGATCCCGGGACAGGGACAACCGGGGAGCTGTTTTTT. Protein: CATSDPGTGTTGELFF. The chain is built from TRBV24-1 and TRBJ2-2; the match to TRBD1 covers 9 bases. The length of the CDR3 is 16 residues. V gave up 3 bases and J gave up 5 bases; unmatched junction bases: 6. Per the germline V gene, CDR1 is KGHDR and CDR2 is SFDVKD.

V and J are TRBV10-3 and TRBJ2-3; D may be TRBD1 (5 bases). Germline CDR1 reads ENHRY; CDR2 reads SYGVKD. The CDR3 contains 13 residues. Trimming took off 4 bases at V and 10 bases at J, with 15 bases between the two ends. This chain's CDR3 is CAISGVDRGAQYF. The CDR3 DNA reads TGTGCCATCAGTGGGGTGGATAGGGGTGCGCAGTATTTT.

At least ten counts were recorded for this clonotype. The chain is built from TRBV12-3 or TRBV12-4 and TRBJ2-5, with D unclear. The length of the CDR3 is 11 residues. Trimming took 4 bases from V and 5 from J, leaving 5 bases between them. CDR3 sequence reads: CASSYFETQYF. CDR3 DNA sequence: TGTGCCAGCAGTTATTTTGAGACCCAGTACTTC.